Detailed here is one T cell receptor (beta chain). The antigen is unknown. As defined, naive CD8 cells were CD45RO-negative and positively selected for CCR7, with terminally differentiated effector memory CD45RA+ cells excluded. CDR1 is LNHDA and CDR2 is SQIVND in the germline V gene (reference sequence). The CDR3 spans 13 residues. V was cut by 2 bases and J by 1 base, with 5 bases left in between. These data come from a study of shared clonotypes between healthy human individuals. Produced via immunoSEQ multiplex PCR; TCRdb's table is partial and in-frame only. The sample lists around 1.9 million clones; about 93% were seen once. Whole-study results and caveats: A handful of donors shared approximately 5% of their naive CD4 clonotypes.

The source material was naive CD8+ T cells from PBMCs. This sequence was found in a man aged 18 to 29 in good health. Some clones in this sample may be carry-over from other donors' samples. J is TRBJ1-1 and V is TRBV19; no clear D gene. The CDR3, as DNA: TGTGCCAGTAGTATACAGGCGAACACTGAAGCTTTCTTT. Translated, it gives CASSIQANTEAFF.